The 23 T cell receptor beta chains below all came from one sample that was sequenced in a study of shared clonotypes between healthy human individuals (dated by TCRdb to 2019 to 2021). Libraries were built with the immunoSEQ multiplex PCR assay. TCRdb holds this immuneACCESS table with in-frame rearrangements only. Some clones are missing; in checked studies, unresolved V genes explain under half, and the rest has no known cause. The table for this sample lists about 2.2 million clones; 85% to 95% of them were counted only once. The ten largest clones take up roughly 1.8% of the sample. For the CD8 naive samples, CD45RO-negative cells were positively selected for CCR7, yielding a CD45RA+CCR7+ population from which TemRA cells were excluded. Material for sequencing was naive CD8+ T cells from PBMCs. The cell subset or site label corresponds to: CD45RA+CCR7+. The receptors derive from a man between 18 and 35 years old in good health. Some clones in this sample may be carry-over from other donors' samples.

The chain couples TRBV6-6 to TRBJ2-7; 7 bases line up with TRBD1. Germline values: CDR1 MNHNY, CDR2 SVGAGI (reference sequence). Trimming at V came to 7 bases and at J to 0 bases, leaving 9 bases not matched to a gene. This CDR3 is 15 amino acids long. The CDR3 region has the DNA TGTGCCAGCACTCCCCAGGGGGAGTACTCCTACGAGCAGTACTTC. Translating gives CASTPQGEYSYEQYF.

The V call is TRBV30, the J call TRBJ1-2, with D maybe TRBD1 (5 bases). CDR1 and CDR2 from the germline V gene are GTSNPN and SVGIG (reference sequence). V lost 1 base and J lost 4, with 10 bases in between. The CDR3 loop spans 13 amino acids. For the CDR3, the DNA is TGTGCCTGGAGTGAGTCCGGGGCCTATGGCTACACCTTC. This translates into CAWSESGAYGYTF. Supplemented by reference TRBV30 and TRBJ1-2, the full variable domain reads SQTIHQWPATLVQPVGSPLSLECTVEGTSNPNLYWYRQAAGRGLQLLFYSVGIGQISSEVPQNLSASRPQDRQFILSSKKLLLSDSGFYLCAWSESGAYGYTFGSGTRLTVV.

The chain combines TRBV28 with TRBJ2-7; 11 bases are a match to TRBD2. The CDR3 is made up of 16 amino acids. The J segment lost 4 bases and the V segment lost 6 bases, leaving 11 bases of the junction unmatched. Germline V gene data show CDR1 as MDHEN and CDR2 as SYDVKM. The chain's CDR3 is CASRRAPGLAAYEQYF. As DNA, the CDR3 is TGTGCCAGCAGACGGGCTCCGGGACTAGCGGCTTACGAGCAGTACTTC.

Comment on this clone: In the same sample, other DNA sequences code for this CDR3. The CDR3: CASSSRGDYGYTF. The CDR3 DNA sequence: TGTGCCAGCAGTTCCCGGGGGGACTATGGCTACACCTTC. The chain combines TRBV28 with TRBJ1-2, with a weak D call TRBD1 (5 bases). The CDR3 length is 13 residues. Trimming cost V 4 bases and J 3 bases, with 9 bases left between them. Germline CDR1 reads MDHEN; CDR2 reads SYDVKM.

The DNA for the CDR3 is TGTGCCAGCAGCTCTTGGGACAGGGAATCGAATGAGCAGTTCTTC. Translated: CASSSWDRESNEQFF. This rearrangement joins TRBV5-6 to TRBJ2-1; 9 nucleotides align to TRBD1. V lost 3 bases, J lost 7 bases, and 8 bases stayed unmatched. The CDR3 covers 15 residues. Germline CDR1 SGHDT, CDR2 YYEEEE. The full variable domain, in which reference TRBV5-6 and TRBJ2-1 provide the parts outside the CDR3, is DAGVTQSPTHLIKTRGQQVTLRCSPKSGHDTVSWYQQALGQGPQFIFQYYEEEERQRGNFPDRFSGHQFPNYSSELNVNALLLGDSALYLCASSSWDRESNEQFFGPGTRLTVL.

This clone has only one observation. The gene calls are TRBV5-6 and TRBJ2-1; D possibly corresponds to TRBD2 (6 bases). Trimming removed 0 bases at V and 2 bases at J, with 9 bases between. This CDR3 comprises 15 residues. The germline V gene encodes CDR1 SGHDT and CDR2 YYEEEE. CDR3 in DNA: TGTGCCAGCAGCTTGGGTGGAGGGACCTACAATGAGCAGTTCTTC. Its protein is CASSLGGGTYNEQFF.

The chain combines TRBV5-1 with TRBJ2-5; the D call may be TRBD1 or TRBD2 (5 bases each). Germline CDR1 reads SGHRS; CDR2 reads YFSETQ. V was trimmed by 4 bases and J by 4 bases, leaving 20 bases between them. CDR3 length: 16 amino acids. The CDR3 protein is CASSSSRQRLAETQYF. As DNA, the CDR3 is TGCGCCAGCAGCAGCTCCCGACAGCGGCTGGCAGAGACCCAGTACTTC.

The gene calls are TRBV10-3 and TRBJ2-7; 15 bases agree with TRBD2. The ends lost 7 bases at V and 1 base at J; junction bases unmatched: 11. The CDR3 extends over 18 amino acids. The V gene's germline CDR1 is ENHRY and CDR2 SYGVKD. CDR3 residues: CAINGLGTSGRSSYEQYF. As DNA, the CDR3 is TGTGCCATCAACGGTCTAGGGACTAGCGGGAGGAGTTCCTACGAGCAGTACTTC.

This chain joins TRBV2 and TRBJ2-1, with 7 bases lining up with TRBD2. The CDR3 spans 15 residues. Germline lookup yields CDR1 SNHLY and CDR2 FYNNEI. The J segment lost 4 bases and the V segment lost 6 bases, leaving 9 bases of the junction unmatched. CDR3 region: CASREGASGYNEQFF. In nucleotides, the CDR3 is TGTGCCAGCAGGGAGGGAGCTAGCGGATACAATGAGCAGTTCTTC.

The chain couples TRBV9 to TRBJ2-3, with 8 bases lining up with TRBD2. Germline assignment: CDR1 SGDLS and CDR2 YYNGEE. The CDR3 is made up of 16 amino acids. Trimming took 1 base from V and 4 from J; bases not matched to a gene: 8. The CDR3 loop reads CASSVRQREHPDTQYF. CDR3 nucleotides: TGTGCCAGCAGCGTAAGACAGCGGGAGCATCCAGATACGCAGTATTTT.

As regards this clone: Other nucleotide sequences in the sample specify the same CDR3. The chain is built from TRBV4-1 and TRBJ1-1, with D tentatively TRBD1 (5 bases). Germline V gene sequence: CDR1 MGHRA, CDR2 YSYEKL. Trimming shortened V by 0 bases and J by 6 bases, and 8 bases separated the two germline ends. The CDR3 has 13 amino acids. The CDR3 is CASSQDRGAEAFF. The CDR3 DNA reads TGCGCCAGCAGCCAAGACCGGGGCGCTGAAGCTTTCTTT.

This rearrangement joins TRBV28 to TRBJ2-1, with D tentatively TRBD2 (5 bases). CDR1 is MDHEN, CDR2 SYDVKM, per germline. This CDR3 is 15 amino acids long. The V gene lost 6 bases and the J gene lost 2 bases, with 14 bases spanning the gap. The CDR3 region has the DNA TGTGCCAGCAGCATTACCGCGGGCACCTACAATGAGCAGTTCTTC. Translating it yields CASSITAGTYNEQFF.

This chain uses TRBV5-1 with TRBJ2-7; D is unclear. Trimming left V 1 base short and J 3 bases short, with 8 bases between. The CDR3 loop spans 13 amino acids. The germline gives CDR1 SGHRS, CDR2 YFSETQ. CDR3 in DNA: TGCGCCAGCAGCTTGACCCCGGACTACGAGCAGTACTTC. Translation gives CASSLTPDYEQYF.

The CDR3 DNA is TGTGCCAGCAGTTTATACAAGGGGTGGGATACGCAGTATTTT. It codes for CASSLYKGWDTQYF. The chain recombines TRBV27 with TRBJ2-3; perhaps TRBD1 as D (5 bases). Germline V gene lookup returns CDR1 MNHEY and CDR2 SMNVEV (reference sequence). V shed 1 base and J shed 6 bases, with 11 bases lying between them. This CDR3 spans 14 amino acids.

J is TRBJ2-7 and V is TRBV6-8; 7 nucleotides line up with TRBD1. J gave up 6 bases and V 0 bases, and 8 bases lay outside the gene matches. The CDR3 has 15 amino acids. The germline CDR1 and CDR2 sequences are MNHGY and SAAAGT. For the CDR3, the DNA is TGTGCCAGCAGTTACTCGAACAGGGGTAACCCCGAGCAGTACTTC. Encoded protein: CASSYSNRGNPEQYF.

This chain connects TRBV5-1 to TRBJ1-1; a possible D gene is TRBD1 (6 bases). The CDR3 is 13 amino acids. Germline CDR1 reads SGHRS; CDR2 reads YFSETQ. Trimming took 0 bases from V and 4 from J, leaving 7 bases between them. The CDR3 region has the DNA TGCGCCAGCAGCTTGGGACAGGTCACTGAAGCTTTCTTT. This codes for CASSLGQVTEAFF.

The chain joins TRBV27 to TRBJ2-2; 7 bases are a match to TRBD2. J gave up 0 bases and V 3 bases, and 10 bases lay outside the gene matches. The CDR3 has 18 amino acids. The germline V gene encodes CDR1 MNHEY and CDR2 SMNVEV (reference sequence). The CDR3: CASSFLPLGGPNTGELFF. CDR3 bases: TGTGCCAGCAGTTTCCTACCCTTGGGAGGGCCGAACACCGGGGAGCTGTTTTTT.

J is TRBJ2-7 and V is TRBV11-2; TRBD2 aligns across 12 bases. The CDR3 runs 16 residues. The germline V gene encodes CDR1 SGHAT and CDR2 FQNNGV. V lost 5 bases to trimming and J lost 8 bases; unmatched junction nucleotides: 13. The CDR3 coding sequence is TGTGCCAGCAGCCAAGGACTAGCGGGACCGTTTTTGCAGCAGTACTTC. Protein: CASSQGLAGPFLQQYF.

Here the CDR3 reads CASSVVGGRNSEQYF. For the CDR3, the DNA is TGTGCCAGCAGCGTAGTCGGCGGGAGGAATTCCGAGCAGTACTTC. V and J are TRBV9 and TRBJ2-7, with 8 bases matching TRBD2. V was clipped by 0 bases and J by 6 bases; unmatched bases: 8. This CDR3 contains 15 residues. Germline assignment: CDR1 SGDLS and CDR2 YYNGEE.

J is TRBJ2-7 and V is TRBV28; no clear D. The germline CDR1 and CDR2 sequences are MDHEN and SYDVKM. The CDR3 is made up of 15 amino acids. Trimming shortened V by 5 bases and J by 0 bases, and 14 bases separated the two germline ends. The CDR3 sequence is CASSNAHDGSYEQYF. DNA of the CDR3: TGTGCCAGCAGTAATGCGCATGATGGCTCCTACGAGCAGTACTTC.

The gene calls are TRBV9 and TRBJ2-3; 14 nucleotides match TRBD2. J was trimmed by 8 bases and V by 4 bases; bases with no gene match: 9. The CDR3 contains 16 residues. Germline loops: CDR1 SGDLS, CDR2 YYNGEE. The CDR3 sequence is CASSPTSGGERGTQYF. The CDR3 DNA reads as TGTGCCAGCAGCCCGACTAGCGGGGGGGAGCGGGGTACGCAGTATTTT.

This clone was seen only a few times. The V and J genes are TRBV30 and TRBJ1-5; TRBD1 matches 7 bases. J lost 6 bases, V lost 0 bases, and 5 bases had no gene match. CDR3 length equals 14 residues. Germline lookup yields CDR1 GTSNPN and CDR2 SVGIG (reference sequence). The CDR3 spells CAWSVGDSGQPQHF. Written as DNA, the CDR3 is TGTGCCTGGAGTGTGGGGGACAGTGGTCAGCCCCAGCATTTT.

The chain has TRBV6-5 and TRBJ2-7; D is uncertain. From germline, CDR1 is MNHEY and CDR2 SVGAGI. V dropped 7 bases and J dropped 7 bases, with 20 bases sitting between them. The CDR3 sequence is 14 residues long. For the CDR3, the DNA is TGTGCCAGCACCCCGGCGCCGCCATCCCAGGAGCAGTACTTC. It translates to CASTPAPPSQEQYF.